These T cell receptor beta chains were read from a single sample in a study of T cell responses to AZD1222 COVID-19 vaccine. Here immunoSEQ multiplex PCR was the method, and the copy in TCRdb shows in-frame clones only, minus some. The top ten clones hold 0.55% of a sample with around 250,000 clones, 85% to 95% of them seen once. This sample comprised peripheral blood, obtained on day 0 of AZD1222 vaccination. The receptors here all came from an adult in good health. CDR3s include the opening cysteine and the closing phenylalanine or tryptophan. Each record gives: V gene, J gene, CDR3 protein.

>TRBV6-6|TRBJ1-4
CASSPTPGGKLFF
>TRBV28|TRBJ2-4
CASTPRGRNIQYF
>TRBV6-1|TRBJ2-3
CASSEKAGASTDTQYF
>TRBV28|TRBJ1-6
CASTPGEGTYNSPLHF
>TRBV4-2|TRBJ2-1
CASSQDRTSYNEQFF
>TRBV2|TRBJ2-7
CASSPGVGEQYF
>TRBV7-2|TRBJ2-5
CASSSTSGRGLQETQYF
>TRBV28|TRBJ2-7
CASSLGHSAYEQYF
>TRBV28|TRBJ2-2
CASSPRPPNTGELFF
>TRBV7-3|TRBJ2-7
CASSLPAGARYEQYF
>TRBV5-8|TRBJ2-5
CASSLGSSSLEETQYF
>TRBV13|TRBJ2-3
CASSLRLSGRAADTQYF
>TRBV5-1|TRBJ2-3
CASSSQSLGTDTQYF
>TRBV5-1|TRBJ2-6
CASSLAGDGANVLTF
>TRBV5-1|TRBJ2-1
CASSLAGESYNEQFF
>TRBV20-1|TRBJ1-2
CSASPMFRDYGYTF
>TRBV27|TRBJ1-5
CASSLKGARLQPQHF
>TRBV2|TRBJ2-3
CASMMLGDTQYF
>TRBV27|TRBJ2-5
CASSFEETQYF
>TRBV5-1|TRBJ1-6
CASSLELTTRGSPLHF
>TRBV28|TRBJ2-7
CASSPGGGSYEQYF
>TRBV27|TRBJ2-7
CASSFGTSGIYEQYF
>TRBV7-2|TRBJ2-7
CASSPSENPASEQYF
>TRBV2|TRBJ2-3
CASSDRTDTQYF
>TRBV19|TRBJ1-3
CASSFLTGAGNTIYF
>TRBV15|TRBJ2-1
CATSPTEVSYNEQFF
>TRBV27|TRBJ1-1
CASSSGQLNTEAFF
>TRBV12-3/TRBV12-4|TRBJ1-1
CASYAGNTEAFF